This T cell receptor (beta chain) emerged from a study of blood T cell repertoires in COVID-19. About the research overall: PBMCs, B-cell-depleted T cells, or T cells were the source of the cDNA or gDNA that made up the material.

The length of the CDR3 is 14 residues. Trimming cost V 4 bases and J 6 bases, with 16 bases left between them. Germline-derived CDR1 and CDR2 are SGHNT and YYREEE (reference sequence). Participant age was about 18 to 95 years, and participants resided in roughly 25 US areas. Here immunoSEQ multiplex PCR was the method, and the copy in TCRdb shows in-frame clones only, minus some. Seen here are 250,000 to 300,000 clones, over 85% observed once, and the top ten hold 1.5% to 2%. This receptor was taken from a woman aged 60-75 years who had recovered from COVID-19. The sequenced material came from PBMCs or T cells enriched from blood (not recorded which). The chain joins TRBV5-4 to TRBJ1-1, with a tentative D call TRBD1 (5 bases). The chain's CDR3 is CASSPQGGVAEAFF. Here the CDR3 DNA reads TGTGCCAGCAGCCCGCAGGGTGGGGTCGCTGAAGCTTTCTTT.